The 31 T cell receptor beta chains below all came from one sample that was sequenced in a study of T cell responses to AZD1222 COVID-19 vaccine. Some clones are missing from TCRdb's copy, which holds only in-frame ones; the method was immunoSEQ multiplex PCR. This table has more than 140,000 clones, more than 75% appearing once. This specimen was peripheral blood, taken on day 0 of AZD1222 vaccination. The receptor source for this set is an adult in good health.

V usage is TRBV19 and J usage is TRBJ1-5; D perhaps matches TRBD1 (6 bases). From germline, CDR1 is LNHDA and CDR2 SQIVND (reference sequence). Trimming cost V 6 bases and J 4 bases, with 16 bases left between them. CDR3 size: 15 residues. The DNA of the CDR3 is TGTGCCAGTAGACAGGCAGTAGGGGGAAATCAGCCCCAGCATTTT. It encodes CASRQAVGGNQPQHF.

This chain uses TRBV5-5 with TRBJ2-5; D possibly corresponds to TRBD2 (6 bases). The V end lost 6 bases, the J end lost 6 bases, and 21 bases lay between the germline ends. There are 15 residues in the CDR3. Per the germline V gene, CDR1 is SGHKS and CDR2 is YYEKEE (reference sequence). CDR3 loop: CASTISGEASQTQYF. In nucleotides, the CDR3 is TGTGCCAGCACCATTTCGGGGGAGGCGAGCCAGACCCAGTACTTC.

This clone appeared once. This rearrangement joins TRBV7-2 to TRBJ2-7; 9 bases are a match to TRBD2. Germline lookup yields CDR1 SGHTA and CDR2 FQGNSA. This CDR3 is built from 16 residues. Losses at the gene ends were 4 bases for V and 4 bases for J; bases not matched to a gene: 11. CDR3 amino acids: CASSSFSGRRTYEQYF. As DNA, the CDR3 is TGTGCCAGCAGCTCCTTTAGCGGGAGAAGAACGTACGAGCAGTACTTC.

The chain combines TRBV7-9 with TRBJ1-3, with no clear D. V was clipped by 1 base and J by 4 bases, with 11 bases between them. The length of the CDR3 is 15 residues. Germline CDR1 and CDR2: SEHNR and FQNEAQ (reference sequence). CDR3 nucleotide sequence: TGTGCCAGCAGCTTAGATGGATATCGCGGAAACACCATATATTTT. The encoded protein is CASSLDGYRGNTIYF.

The rearrangement links TRBV4-1 to TRBJ2-1, with D perhaps matching TRBD2 (6 bases). The CDR3 extends over 18 amino acids. The germline gives CDR1 MGHRA, CDR2 YSYEKL. V was trimmed by 3 bases and J by 4 bases, leaving 22 bases between them. The DNA for the CDR3 is TGCGCCAGCAGCCACAGGATGCCTGGGCGCGGAGGGTACAATGAGCAGTTCTTC. Its protein product is CASSHRMPGRGGYNEQFF.

This chain uses TRBV28 with TRBJ1-6; TRBD1 might be the D (5 bases). Trimming took off 6 bases at V and 13 bases at J, with 16 bases between the two ends. From germline, CDR1 is MDHEN and CDR2 SYDVKM. The CDR3 length is 13 residues. Here the CDR3 DNA reads TGTGCCAGCAGCTACGGGACCTCCGGCCCCCTCCACTTT. Protein sequence: CASSYGTSGPLHF.

The V and J genes are TRBV12-3 or TRBV12-4 and TRBJ2-7; TRBD2 might be the D (5 bases). Trimming left V 8 bases short and J 2 bases short, with 13 bases between. This CDR3 has 13 residues. CDR3 loop: CASRENGPYEQYF. The DNA for the CDR3 is TGTGCCAGCCGGGAAAATGGGCCCTACGAGCAGTACTTC.

The V gene is TRBV6-5, the J gene TRBJ2-5; D call uncertain. CDR1 and CDR2 (germline): MNHEY, SVGAGI. Trimming took off 2 bases at V and 1 base at J, with 14 bases between the two ends. There are 16 residues in the CDR3. This CDR3 reads CASSYDGPEGQETQYF. In DNA, the CDR3 is TGTGCCAGCAGTTACGACGGCCCGGAAGGCCAAGAGACCCAGTACTTC.

The rearrangement uses TRBV7-9 and TRBJ1-4; D might be TRBD1 (6 bases). V dropped 3 bases and J dropped 4 bases, with 12 bases sitting between them. The CDR3 length is 15 residues. In germline, CDR1 is SEHNR, CDR2 FQNEAQ (reference sequence). CDR3 coding DNA: TGTGCCAGCAGCTTCGACGGGACACTTAATGAAAAACTGTTTTTT. It is translated as CASSFDGTLNEKLFF.

V is TRBV6-2 or TRBV6-3 and J is TRBJ2-7, with D possibly being TRBD2 (5 bases). The CDR3 covers 14 residues. V lost 7 bases to trimming and J lost 0 bases, with 13 bases between them. Germline assignment: CDR1 MNHEY and CDR2 SVGEGT. CDR3 region: CASTPRGPSYEQYF. The CDR3 DNA is TGTGCCAGCACCCCCCGGGGTCCCTCCTACGAGCAGTACTTC.

J is TRBJ2-7 and V is TRBV6-5, with TRBD1 identical over 9 bases. Germline CDR1 and CDR2: MNHEY and SVGAGI. The CDR3 is made up of 15 amino acids. Trimming at V came to 3 bases and at J to 5 bases, leaving 8 bases not matched to a gene. The chain's CDR3 is CASSYPNRGLDEQYF. In nucleotides, the CDR3 is TGTGCCAGCAGTTATCCCAACAGGGGGCTGGACGAGCAGTACTTC.

This chain joins TRBV7-2 and TRBJ2-7, with D perhaps matching TRBD1 (8 bases). Germline V CDR1 and CDR2: SGHTA, FQGNSA. V lost 4 bases and J 3 bases, leaving 28 bases between the germline ends. The CDR3 contains 19 residues. CDR3 bases: TGTGCCAGCAGCTCCCCCTGGACAGGGAGGGGAACACTTGTCTACGAGCAGTACTTC. Translating it yields CASSSPWTGRGTLVYEQYF.

The chain has TRBV9 and TRBJ2-1; D is perhaps TRBD2 (8 bases). The CDR3 spans 15 residues. V was cut by 3 bases and J by 5 bases, with 15 bases left in between. Germline V CDR1 and CDR2: SGDLS, YYNGEE. This CDR3 reads CASSAGLGGNNEQFF. CDR3 in DNA: TGTGCCAGCAGCGCGGGACTAGGGGGCAACAATGAGCAGTTCTTC. The variable domain in full, with the rest retrieved from reference TRBV9 and TRBJ2-1, is DSGVTQTPKHLITATGQRVTLRCSPRSGDLSVYWYQQSLDQGLQFLIQYYNGEERAKGNILERFSAQQFPDLHSELNLSSLELGDSALYFCASSAGLGGNNEQFFGPGTRLTVL.

The rearrangement links TRBV2 to TRBJ1-3; 9 bases line up with TRBD1. This CDR3 contains 16 residues. Trimming took 10 bases from V and 0 from J; bases not matched to a gene: 10. Germline loops: CDR1 SNHLY, CDR2 FYNNEI. Here the CDR3 DNA reads TGTGCCACCGATCCGGGACAGGGCCACTCTGGAAACACCATATATTTT. Encoded protein: CATDPGQGHSGNTIYF. Using reference TRBV2 and TRBJ1-3 for the parts outside the CDR3, the full variable domain is EPEVTQTPSHQVTQMGQEVILRCVPISNHLYFYWYRQILGQKVEFLVSFYNNEISEKSEIFDDQFSVERPDGSNFTLKIRSTKLEDSAMYFCATDPGQGHSGNTIYFGEGSWLTVV.

The CDR3 here is CASSPEDREHEKLFF. The CDR3 coding sequence is TGTGCCAGCAGTCCGGAAGACAGGGAGCACGAAAAACTGTTTTTT. The rearrangement links TRBV13 to TRBJ1-4; 7 nucleotides agree with TRBD1. CDR1 is PRHDT, CDR2 FYEKMQ, per germline (reference sequence). J was trimmed by 8 bases and V by 6 bases; bases with no gene match: 12. This CDR3 has 15 amino acids.

The V call is TRBV19, the J call TRBJ2-5; 7 positions agree with TRBD2. The CDR3 length is 16 residues. Unmatched junction bases numbered 8, after V lost 3 bases and J lost 1 base. Germline lookup yields CDR1 LNHDA and CDR2 SQIVND (reference sequence). The CDR3 DNA is TGTGCCAGTAGTATCGGGGGGTCAGCGCTCCAAGAGACCCAGTACTTC. Its protein product is CASSIGGSALQETQYF.

The genes are TRBV30 and TRBJ1-2, with D maybe TRBD1 (5 bases). The ends were cut back, 3 bases at V and 9 bases at J, with 14 bases in the middle. This CDR3 has 12 amino acids. The germline V gene has CDR1 GTSNPN and CDR2 SVGIG (reference sequence). In nucleotides, the CDR3 is TGTGCCTGGAGGTACGGGGAGGGGCGCTACACCTTC. Translated: CAWRYGEGRYTF.

The CDR3 protein is CSVGSDNSYEQYF. The CDR3 DNA follows: TGCAGCGTTGGGTCGGACAACTCCTACGAGCAGTACTTC. The chain carries TRBV29-1 and TRBJ2-7; D possibly corresponds to TRBD1 (5 bases). Trimming cost V 4 bases and J 0 bases, with 10 bases left between them. CDR3 length equals 13 residues. The germline CDR1 and CDR2 sequences are SQVTM and ANQGSEA.

This chain links TRBV7-9 with TRBJ1-3; 7 positions agree with TRBD1. Germline CDR1 and CDR2: SEHNR and FQNEAQ (reference sequence). There are 14 residues in the CDR3. Trimming cost V 10 bases and J 3 bases; bases outside gene matches: 9. CDR3 sequence (DNA): TGTGCCACTGCGGGGACAGCCGATGGAAACACCATATATTTT. This codes for CATAGTADGNTIYF.

This rearrangement joins TRBV28 to TRBJ1-1; no firm D call. The CDR3 is made up of 13 amino acids. Trimming stripped 1 base from V and 1 base from J, with 4 bases between. In germline, CDR1 is MDHEN, CDR2 SYDVKM. As DNA, the CDR3 is TGTGCCAGCAGTTTATCGGAGAACACTGAAGCTTTCTTT. Protein: CASSLSENTEAFF.

The J gene is TRBJ2-1, the V gene TRBV7-9; 9 positions match TRBD2. This CDR3 region has 14 residues. Germline V gene data show CDR1 as SEHNR and CDR2 as FQNEAQ (reference sequence). The J segment lost 7 bases and the V segment lost 5 bases, leaving 6 bases of the junction unmatched. The CDR3 DNA follows: TGTGCCAGCAGCCTTAGCGGGGGCGGGAATGAGCAGTTCTTC. It specifies CASSLSGGGNEQFF.

This clone was detected once. This chain connects TRBV5-1 to TRBJ2-1; maybe TRBD2 (5 bases). This CDR3 has 17 amino acids. V was pared by 0 bases and J by 7 bases, with 20 bases between. Germline V gives CDR1 SGHRS, CDR2 YFSETQ. The CDR3 DNA is TGCGCCAGCAGCTTGGGGGCTAGCCCAAGGATGTCGAATGAGCAGTTCTTC. Translation: CASSLGASPRMSNEQFF.

The CDR3 loop reads CASIGSPYNEQFF. Here the CDR3 DNA reads TGTGCCAGCATAGGTAGCCCCTACAATGAGCAGTTCTTC. The V and J genes are TRBV27 and TRBJ2-1; D is undetermined. V was cut by 7 bases and J by 2 bases, with 9 bases left in between. Germline CDR1 MNHEY, CDR2 SMNVEV (reference sequence). The CDR3 covers 13 residues.

J is TRBJ2-7 and V is TRBV6-2 or TRBV6-3; 11 bases agree with TRBD2. Germline-derived CDR1 and CDR2 are MNHEY and SVGEGT. The length of the CDR3 is 15 residues. V lost 7 bases and J lost 3; bases outside the gene matches: 8. As DNA, the CDR3 is TGTGCCAGCACCCCCACGACTAGCGGGATCTACGAGCAGTACTTC. Translated, it gives CASTPTTSGIYEQYF.

J is TRBJ1-3 and V is TRBV7-9; possible D gene TRBD1, 6 bases. This CDR3 contains 15 residues. Germline V lookup: CDR1 SEHNR, CDR2 FQNEAQ (reference sequence). Trimming took 5 bases from V and 0 from J, leaving 11 bases between them. CDR3 region: CASSPLQGSGNTIYF. The CDR3, as DNA: TGTGCCAGCAGCCCATTACAGGGCTCTGGAAACACCATATATTTT.

The chain is built from TRBV6-2 or TRBV6-3 and TRBJ1-4; no firm D call. Trimming removed 1 base at V and 3 bases at J, with 9 bases between. CDR3 length: 15 amino acids. Germline V gene sequence: CDR1 MNHEY, CDR2 SVGEGT. CDR3 amino acids: CASSYFQDSNEKLFF. DNA of the CDR3: TGTGCCAGCAGTTACTTCCAGGACTCTAATGAAAAACTGTTTTTT.

The rearrangement uses TRBV28 and TRBJ2-2; unclear D gene. The length of the CDR3 is 13 residues. Germline CDR1 is MDHEN and CDR2 is SYDVKM. V was pared by 7 bases and J by 6 bases, with 12 bases between. The CDR3 loop is CASIGTQPGELFF. CDR3 nucleotides: TGTGCCAGCATTGGTACCCAACCCGGGGAGCTGTTTTTT.

The chain has TRBV19 and TRBJ1-1; 7 bases line up with TRBD1. V shed 2 bases and J 3 bases; nucleotides not matched to a gene: 15. Per the germline V gene, CDR1 is LNHDA and CDR2 is SQIVND (reference sequence). The CDR3 consists of 18 residues. The chain's CDR3 is CASSILKGGRGGHTEAFF. The CDR3, as DNA: TGTGCCAGTAGTATATTAAAGGGGGGCCGAGGGGGCCACACTGAAGCTTTCTTT.

In this sample, this clone turned up once. This chain joins TRBV6-5 and TRBJ1-4; the D is unclear. The CDR3 sequence is 14 residues long. CDR1 and CDR2 from the germline V gene are MNHEY and SVGAGI. V was clipped by 0 bases and J by 3 bases, with 5 bases between them. CDR3 DNA: TGTGCCAGCAGTTACTCGTCCTCTAATGAAAAACTGTTTTTT. It translates to CASSYSSSNEKLFF.

This clone was recorded a few times. J is TRBJ2-7 and V is TRBV5-6, with 8 bases identical to TRBD1. J was trimmed by 7 bases and V by 1 base; bases with no gene match: 13. Germline assignment: CDR1 SGHDT and CDR2 YYEEEE. This CDR3 region has 16 residues. This CDR3 is CASSLRRTGRTGEQYF. The CDR3 DNA follows: TGTGCCAGCAGCTTGCGGCGGACAGGGCGTACGGGGGAGCAGTACTTC.

This chain uses TRBV30 with TRBJ1-2; the match to TRBD1 covers 7 bases. V lost 2 bases to trimming and J lost 8 bases; unmatched junction nucleotides: 5. Per the germline V gene, CDR1 is GTSNPN and CDR2 is SVGIG (reference sequence). CDR3 size: 12 residues. The CDR3 sequence: CAWSITGEGYTF. Written as DNA, the CDR3 is TGTGCCTGGAGTATTACAGGGGAAGGCTACACCTTC. The entire variable domain, with the rest obtained from reference TRBV30 and TRBJ1-2, is as follows: SQTIHQWPATLVQPVGSPLSLECTVEGTSNPNLYWYRQAAGRGLQLLFYSVGIGQISSEVPQNLSASRPQDRQFILSSKKLLLSDSGFYLCAWSITGEGYTFGSGTRLTVV.